A single sample gave rise to the 18 T cell receptor beta chains below, sequenced in a study of blood T cells in healthy people across ages. Next came a second PCR, run for roughly 6 to 11 cycles, which used a sample-barcoded 5' primer along with a J-beta primer mix. TCRdb reprocessed the 5' RACE reads with MiXCR, giving one entry per CDR3 protein. The sample has about 680,000 distinct CDR3 sequences, 49% seen once. Sample: blood. The origin of the receptors is a woman aged 55-69 years in good health.

The chain links TRBV15 to TRBJ1-2; D is ambiguous. The CDR3 extends over 13 amino acids. CDR1 is LNHNV and CDR2 is YYDKDF in the germline V gene (reference sequence). V was clipped by 0 bases and J by 8 bases, with 10 bases between them. The CDR3 reads CATSRDGERGYTF. As DNA, the CDR3 is TGTGCCACCAGCAGAGATGGAGAACGGGGCTACACCTTC.

This sequence joins TRBV20-1 and TRBJ2-5; 9 bases line up with TRBD2. CDR3 length equals 13 residues. With V trimmed by 8 bases and J by 0 bases, 4 bases remained unmatched. Germline-derived CDR1 and CDR2 are DFQATT and SNEGSKA (reference sequence). CDR3 protein: CSTIAGDQETQYF. The CDR3 DNA reads as TGCAGTACCATAGCGGGAGACCAAGAGACCCAGTACTTC.

The chain links TRBV28 to TRBJ1-2; 11 bases are a match to TRBD1. Losses at the gene ends were 6 bases for V and 7 bases for J; bases not matched to a gene: 10. CDR1 and CDR2 from the germline V gene are MDHEN and SYDVKM. The CDR3 is made up of 15 amino acids. CDR3 in amino acids: CASSITGQGAGGYTF. The DNA of the CDR3 is TGTGCCAGCAGCATAACCGGACAGGGGGCGGGTGGCTACACCTTC.

Only a few counts were recorded for this clonotype. This rearrangement joins TRBV27 to TRBJ2-7, with D perhaps TRBD2 (6 bases). The germline V gene has CDR1 MNHEY and CDR2 SMNVEV (reference sequence). This CDR3 is 13 amino acids long. Deletions cut 2 bases from V and 8 bases from J, with 13 bases between. The CDR3 nucleotides are TGTGCCAGCAGTTTAGGTGGGAGGAAGCAGCAGTACTTC. It yields the protein CASSLGGRKQQYF.

This clonotype was seen a few times. This chain joins TRBV21-1 and TRBJ2-3; TRBD2 was called by the table and not checked on the DNA. TRBV21-1 is classified as a pseudogene. This CDR3 has 17 amino acids. CDR3 region: CASSKARASGRTDTQYF. For the CDR3, the DNA is TGTGCCAGCAGCAAAGCGCGGGCTAGCGGGAGAACAGATACGCAGTATTTT.

The table lists this clonotype with a few counts. The chain has TRBV5-6 and TRBJ2-5, with D possibly matching TRBD1 (5 bases). Germline assignment: CDR1 SGHDT and CDR2 YYEEEE. The CDR3 sequence is 12 residues long. V lost 5 bases, J lost 3 bases, and 8 bases lay in between. CDR3 amino acids: CASSRQKETQYF. CDR3 nucleotide sequence: TGTGCCAGCAGTCGACAGAAAGAGACCCAGTACTTC.

The rearrangement joins TRBV6-6 to TRBJ2-7; D uncertain. The germline gives CDR1 MNHNY, CDR2 SVGAGI (reference sequence). This CDR3 comprises 14 residues. V gave up 5 bases and J gave up 10 bases, with 21 bases separating them. Here the CDR3 reads CASSGRMTQEAQYF. In nucleotides, the CDR3 is TGTGCCAGCAGTGGACGAATGACCCAAGAGGCCCAGTACTTC.

Remarks on this clonotype: One end of the junction does not line up with germline, which may come from a read error. The genes are TRBV9 and TRBJ2-5, with D possibly called TRBD1 or TRBD2 (5 bases each). The CDR3 totals 12 residues. CDR1 SGDLS and CDR2 YYNGEE come from the germline V gene. CDR3 sequence (DNA): TGTGCCGGCAGCGTAGAGGGGGAGACCCAGTACTTC. It codes for CAGSVEGETQYF.

Note on this clonotype: A much larger clone differs from this one at a single base, so this may be a read error. The chain has TRBV5-6 and TRBJ2-7; TRBD1 matches at 9 bases. This CDR3 comprises 14 residues. Per the germline V gene, CDR1 is SGHDT and CDR2 is YYEEEE. The CDR3 region is CACSLAGQGSEQYF. In DNA form, the CDR3 reads TGTGCCTGCAGCTTGGCGGGACAGGGTAGCGAGCAGTACTTC.

In nucleotides, the CDR3 is TGCAGTGCTAGGAAACTAGCGGGAGCTGGCAATGAGCAGTTCTTC. Its translation: CSARKLAGAGNEQFF. This chain connects TRBV20-1 to TRBJ2-1; TRBD2 agrees at 11 bases. The V gene's germline CDR1 is DFQATT and CDR2 SNEGSKA (reference sequence). V gave up 3 bases and J gave up 6 bases; unmatched junction bases: 7. This CDR3 is 15 amino acids long.

V usage is TRBV20-1 and J usage is TRBJ2-7, with TRBD2 identical over 11 bases. J was trimmed by 5 bases and V by 0 bases; bases with no gene match: 6. The CDR3 length is 15 residues. The germline V gene encodes CDR1 DFQATT and CDR2 SNEGSKA (reference sequence). The CDR3 protein is CSARDPLAGVNEQYF. In nucleotides, the CDR3 is TGCAGTGCTAGAGATCCACTAGCGGGAGTTAACGAGCAGTACTTC.

This clonotype was recorded a few times. This chain uses TRBV29-1 with TRBJ1-2, with 7 bases that match TRBD1. CDR1 SQVTM and CDR2 ANQGSEA come from the germline V gene. Trimming at V came to 8 bases and at J to 0 bases, leaving 12 bases not matched to a gene. The CDR3 totals 15 residues. Written as DNA, the CDR3 is TGCAGCACTCACCTCCGGGACAGAGCTAACTATGGCTACACCTTC. Protein sequence: CSTHLRDRANYGYTF.

This clonotype occurred a few times. The chain couples TRBV4-2 to TRBJ2-1, with D perhaps matching TRBD2 (6 bases). The CDR3 spans 13 residues. V was pared by 0 bases and J by 14 bases, with 14 bases between. In germline, CDR1 is LGHNA, CDR2 YNFKEQ. The CDR3 reads CASSQERERSKFF. The CDR3 DNA is TGTGCCAGCAGCCAAGAACGGGAGCGATCGAAGTTCTTC.

The V and J genes are TRBV6-5 and TRBJ2-7; 9 nucleotides match TRBD1. CDR1 and CDR2 from the germline V gene are MNHEY and SVGAGI. V trimming: 11 bases; J trimming: 6 bases; junction bases outside the gene matches: 8. The length of the CDR3 is 12 residues. CDR3 protein: CASGDRVREQYF. CDR3 nucleotides: TGTGCCTCCGGGGACAGGGTCCGCGAGCAGTACTTC.

The count of this clonotype is one. This chain connects TRBV5-4 to TRBJ2-5; 8 bases align to TRBD2. CDR3 length equals 15 residues. V lost 3 bases to trimming and J lost 2 bases; unmatched junction nucleotides: 6. Germline CDR1 is SGHNT and CDR2 is YYREEE (reference sequence). CDR3 DNA sequence: TGTGCCAGCAGCTCGGGGGGGACGACTCAAGAGACCCAGTACTTC. It translates to CASSSGGTTQETQYF.

Here the CDR3 reads CASSTGRTNTGELFF. DNA for the CDR3: TGTGCCAGCAGTACGGGACGGACGAACACCGGGGAGCTGTTTTTT. The chain joins TRBV6-5 to TRBJ2-2, with D perhaps matching TRBD1 or TRBD2 (5 bases each). The germline CDR1 and CDR2 sequences are MNHEY and SVGAGI. Trimming removed 5 bases at V and 0 bases at J, with 10 bases between. The CDR3 has 15 residues.

This clonotype has only a few counts. The chain carries TRBV12-3 or TRBV12-4 and TRBJ2-6, with D hard to call. This CDR3 contains 17 residues. The V and J ends lost 6 bases and 2 bases respectively, with 17 bases between them. DNA for the CDR3: TGTGCCAGCAGACCCTACGACCGGGCGACTGGGGCCAACGTCCTGACTTTC. Translated: CASRPYDRATGANVLTF.

This chain joins TRBV5-1 and TRBJ2-1, with 8 bases lining up with TRBD1. This CDR3 region has 18 residues. Losses at the gene ends were 0 bases for V and 0 bases for J; bases not matched to a gene: 8. Germline V gives CDR1 SGHRS, CDR2 YFSETQ. CDR3 residues: CASSLVGTGTSSYNEQFF. The CDR3 nucleotides are TGCGCCAGCAGCTTGGTTGGGACAGGTACTAGCTCCTACAATGAGCAGTTCTTC.